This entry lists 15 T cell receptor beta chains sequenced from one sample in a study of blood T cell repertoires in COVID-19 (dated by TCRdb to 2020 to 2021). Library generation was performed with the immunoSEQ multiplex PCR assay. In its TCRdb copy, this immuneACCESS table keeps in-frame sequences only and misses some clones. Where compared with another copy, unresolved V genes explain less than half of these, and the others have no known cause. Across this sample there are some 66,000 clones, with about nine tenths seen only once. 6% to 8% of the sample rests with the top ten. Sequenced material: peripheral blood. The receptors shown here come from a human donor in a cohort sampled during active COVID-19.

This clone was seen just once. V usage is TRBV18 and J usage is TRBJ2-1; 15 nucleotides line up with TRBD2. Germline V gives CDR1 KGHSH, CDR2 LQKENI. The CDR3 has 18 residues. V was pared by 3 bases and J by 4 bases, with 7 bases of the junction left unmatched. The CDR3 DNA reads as TGTGCCAGCTCACCTCCGGGACTAGCGGGAGGCTCATACAATGAGCAGTTCTTC. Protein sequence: CASSPPGLAGGSYNEQFF.

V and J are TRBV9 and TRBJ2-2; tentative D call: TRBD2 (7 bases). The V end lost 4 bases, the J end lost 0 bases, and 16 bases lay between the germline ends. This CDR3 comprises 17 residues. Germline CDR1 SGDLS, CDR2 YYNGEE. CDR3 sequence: CASSRGGTTSNTGELFF. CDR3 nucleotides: TGTGCCAGCAGCCGAGGGGGGACTACCTCGAACACCGGGGAGCTGTTTTTT. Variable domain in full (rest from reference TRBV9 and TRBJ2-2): DSGVTQTPKHLITATGQRVTLRCSPRSGDLSVYWYQQSLDQGLQFLIQYYNGEERAKGNILERFSAQQFPDLHSELNLSSLELGDSALYFCASSRGGTTSNTGELFFGEGSRLTVL.

This CDR3 reads CASSRGQNYGYTF. For the CDR3, the DNA is TGTGCCAGCAGCCGAGGACAGAACTATGGCTACACCTTC. V usage is TRBV3-1 (or the pseudogene TRBV3-2) and J usage is TRBJ1-2; D is perhaps TRBD1 (6 bases). The germline CDR1 and CDR2 sequences are LGHDT and YNNKEL (reference sequence). The CDR3 totals 13 residues. V was trimmed by 4 bases and J by 2 bases, leaving 8 bases between them.

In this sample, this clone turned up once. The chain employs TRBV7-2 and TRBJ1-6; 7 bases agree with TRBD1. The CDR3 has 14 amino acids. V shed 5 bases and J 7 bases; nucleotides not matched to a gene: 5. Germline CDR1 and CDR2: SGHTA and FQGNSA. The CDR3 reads CASSLNRGNSPLHF. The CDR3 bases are TGTGCCAGCAGCCTCAACAGGGGCAATTCACCCCTCCACTTT.

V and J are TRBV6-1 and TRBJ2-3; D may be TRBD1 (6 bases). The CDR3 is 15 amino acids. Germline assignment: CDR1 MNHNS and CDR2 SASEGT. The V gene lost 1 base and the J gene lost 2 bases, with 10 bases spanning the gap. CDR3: CASSEGGQPTDTQYF. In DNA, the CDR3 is TGTGCCAGCAGTGAAGGGGGGCAGCCCACAGATACGCAGTATTTT.

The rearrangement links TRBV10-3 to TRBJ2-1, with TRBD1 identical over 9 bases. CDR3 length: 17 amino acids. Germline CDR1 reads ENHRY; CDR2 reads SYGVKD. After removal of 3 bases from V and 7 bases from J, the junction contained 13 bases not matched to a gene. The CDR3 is CAISDFSSGQGRNEQFF. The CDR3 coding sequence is TGTGCCATCAGTGACTTCTCCTCGGGACAGGGAAGGAATGAGCAGTTCTTC.

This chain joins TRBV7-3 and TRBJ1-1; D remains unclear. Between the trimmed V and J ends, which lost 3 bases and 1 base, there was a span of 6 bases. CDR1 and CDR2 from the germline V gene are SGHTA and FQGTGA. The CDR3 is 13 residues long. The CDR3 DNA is TGTGCCAGCAGCTTTTGGCAGAACACTGAAGCTTTCTTT. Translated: CASSFWQNTEAFF. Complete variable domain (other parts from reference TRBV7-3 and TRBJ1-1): GAGVSQTPSNKVTEKGKYVELRCDPISGHTALYWYRQSLGQGPEFLIYFQGTGAADDSGLPNDRFFAVRPEGSVSTLKIQRTERGDSAVYLCASSFWQNTEAFFGQGTRLTVV.

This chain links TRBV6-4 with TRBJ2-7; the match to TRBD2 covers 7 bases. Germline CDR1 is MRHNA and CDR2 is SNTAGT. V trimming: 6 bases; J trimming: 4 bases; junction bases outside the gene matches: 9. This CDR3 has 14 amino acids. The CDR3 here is CASRGLLGGYEQYF. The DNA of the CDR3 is TGTGCCAGCAGGGGACTATTGGGAGGGTACGAGCAGTACTTC.

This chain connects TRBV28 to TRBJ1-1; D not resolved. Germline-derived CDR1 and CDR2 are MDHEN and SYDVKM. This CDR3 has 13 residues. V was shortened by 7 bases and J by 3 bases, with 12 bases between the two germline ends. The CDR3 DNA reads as TGTGCCAGCACGAAGCGTCTACACACTGAAGCTTTCTTT. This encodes CASTKRLHTEAFF.

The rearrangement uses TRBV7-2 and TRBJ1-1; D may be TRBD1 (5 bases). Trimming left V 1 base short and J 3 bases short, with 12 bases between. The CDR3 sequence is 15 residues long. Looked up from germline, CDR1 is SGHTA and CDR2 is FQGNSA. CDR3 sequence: CASSLGGGGDTEAFF. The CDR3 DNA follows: TGTGCCAGCAGCTTAGGGGGCGGAGGGGACACTGAAGCTTTCTTT. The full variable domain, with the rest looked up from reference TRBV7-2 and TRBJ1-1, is GAGVSQSPSNKVTEKGKDVELRCDPISGHTALYWYRQSLGQGLEFLIYFQGNSAPDKSGLPSDRFSAERTGGSVSTLTIQRTQQEDSAVYLCASSLGGGGDTEAFFGQGTRLTVV.

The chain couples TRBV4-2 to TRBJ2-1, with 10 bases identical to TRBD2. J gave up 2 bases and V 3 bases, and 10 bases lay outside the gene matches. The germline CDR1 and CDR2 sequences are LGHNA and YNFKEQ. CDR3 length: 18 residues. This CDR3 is CASSQDMVAGGPYNEQFF. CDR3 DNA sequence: TGTGCCAGCAGCCAGGACATGGTAGCGGGAGGCCCCTACAATGAGCAGTTCTTC.

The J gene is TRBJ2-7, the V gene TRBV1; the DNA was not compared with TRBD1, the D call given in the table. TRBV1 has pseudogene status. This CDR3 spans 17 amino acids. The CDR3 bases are TGCACCAGCAGCCGGTTGGGCAGGACAGGAGGGCCCTACGAGCAGTACTTC. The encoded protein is CTSSRLGRTGGPYEQYF.

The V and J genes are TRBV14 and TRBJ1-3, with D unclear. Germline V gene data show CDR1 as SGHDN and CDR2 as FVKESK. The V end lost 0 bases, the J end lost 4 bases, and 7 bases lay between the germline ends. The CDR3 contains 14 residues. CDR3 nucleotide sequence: TGTGCCAGCAGCCAAGATATAACAGGAAACACCATATATTTT. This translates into CASSQDITGNTIYF. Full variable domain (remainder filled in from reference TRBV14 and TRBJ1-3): EAGVTQFPSHSVIEKGQTVTLRCDPISGHDNLYWYRRVMGKEIKFLLHFVKESKQDESGMPNNRFLAERTGGTYSTLKVQPAELEDSGVYFCASSQDITGNTIYFGEGSWLTVV.

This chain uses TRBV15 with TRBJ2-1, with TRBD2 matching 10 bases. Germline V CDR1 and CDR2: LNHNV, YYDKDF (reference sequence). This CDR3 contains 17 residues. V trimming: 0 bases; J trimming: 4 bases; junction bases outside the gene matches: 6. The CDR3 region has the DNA TGTGCCACCAGCAGAGACTTGACTAGCGGGCCGTACAATGAGCAGTTCTTC. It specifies CATSRDLTSGPYNEQFF.

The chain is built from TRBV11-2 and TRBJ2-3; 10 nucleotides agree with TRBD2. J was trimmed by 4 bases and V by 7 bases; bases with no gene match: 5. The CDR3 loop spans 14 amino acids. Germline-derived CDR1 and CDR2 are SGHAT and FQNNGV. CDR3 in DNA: TGTGCCAGCACCTGGACTAGCGGCCCAGATACGCAGTATTTT. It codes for CASTWTSGPDTQYF.